These T cell receptor beta chains were read from a single sample in a study of monozygotic twins with inflammatory bowel disease. TCRdb re-called the 5' RACE reads and gives one entry per CDR3 protein, without DNA. The ten top clones account for under 3%, within a sample of approximately 420,000 distinct CDR3 sequences. Sequencing used blood. Receptor source: a human donor with ulcerative colitis or Crohn's disease, or a healthy co-twin of an affected twin (not recorded which). The CDR3 runs from the conserved cysteine through the conserved F or W.

TRBV5-1,TRBJ2-2,CASSFTPMMAGGAKENTGELFF
TRBV7-6,TRBJ2-7,CASSLGGTGSSYEQYF
TRBV7-2,TRBJ2-3,CASRARGAGGTDTQYF
TRBV5-1,TRBJ2-7,CASSIGRDRGGEQYF
TRBV12-3/TRBV12-4,TRBJ2-1,CASSTGTSGKNEQFF
TRBV10-3,TRBJ2-4,CATREEVLPVYF
TRBV7-3,TRBJ2-5,CASSQTSAETQYF
TRBV29-1,TRBJ2-1,CSVNGGTYNEQFF
TRBV6-1,TRBJ2-4,CAQPHVMAGILAKNIQYF
TRBV5-1,TRBJ2-5,CASSIPGVQETQYF